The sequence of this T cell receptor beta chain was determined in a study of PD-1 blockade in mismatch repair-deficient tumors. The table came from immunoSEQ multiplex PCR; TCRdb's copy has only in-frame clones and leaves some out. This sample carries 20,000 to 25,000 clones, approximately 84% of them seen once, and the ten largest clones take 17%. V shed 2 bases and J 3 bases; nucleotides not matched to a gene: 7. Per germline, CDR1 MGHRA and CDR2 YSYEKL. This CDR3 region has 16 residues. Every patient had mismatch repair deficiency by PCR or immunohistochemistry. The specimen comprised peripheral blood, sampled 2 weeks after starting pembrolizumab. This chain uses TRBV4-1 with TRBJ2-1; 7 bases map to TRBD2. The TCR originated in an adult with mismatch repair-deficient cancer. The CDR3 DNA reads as TGCGCCAGCAGCCAAACCCCCACGGGAGGCTACAATGAGCAGTTCTTC. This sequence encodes CASSQTPTGGYNEQFF.